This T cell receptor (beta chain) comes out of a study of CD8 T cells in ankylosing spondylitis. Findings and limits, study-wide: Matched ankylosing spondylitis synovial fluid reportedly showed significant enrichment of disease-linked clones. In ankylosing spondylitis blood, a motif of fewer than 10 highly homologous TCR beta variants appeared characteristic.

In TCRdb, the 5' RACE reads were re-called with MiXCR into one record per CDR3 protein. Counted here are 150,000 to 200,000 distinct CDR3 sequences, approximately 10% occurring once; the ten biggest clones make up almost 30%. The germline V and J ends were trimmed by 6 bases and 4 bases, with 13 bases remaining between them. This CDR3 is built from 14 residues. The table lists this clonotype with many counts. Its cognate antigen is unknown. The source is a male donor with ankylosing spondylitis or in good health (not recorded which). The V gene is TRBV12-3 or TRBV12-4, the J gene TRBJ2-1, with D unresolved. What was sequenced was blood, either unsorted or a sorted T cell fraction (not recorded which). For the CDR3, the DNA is TGTGCCAGCAGCCCCAACATAGGATACAATGAGCAGTTCTTC. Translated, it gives CASSPNIGYNEQFF.